These 25 T cell receptor beta chains came from one sample sequenced in a study of cytomegalovirus exposure and HLA in healthy donors. The PCR used 60 Vbeta and 13 Jbeta primers. Clones were sequenced by immunoSEQ multiplex PCR, and TCRdb holds only the in-frame ones, with some missing. The sample carries approximately 170,000 clones, 82% recorded once. The sequencing sample was made of PBMCs. The receptors stem from a male donor in good health and CMV-seronegative.

This clone appeared a single time. The chain carries TRBV28 and TRBJ1-4, with TRBD1 identical over 7 bases. In germline, CDR1 is MDHEN, CDR2 SYDVKM. The length of the CDR3 is 15 residues. J gave up 7 bases and V 5 bases, and 10 bases lay outside the gene matches. CDR3 residues: CASSPLGQTTEKLFF. In nucleotides, the CDR3 is TGTGCCAGCAGTCCTTTGGGACAGACAACTGAAAAACTGTTTTTT.

This clone was found a few times. The rearrangement uses TRBV6-4 and TRBJ2-2; 7 bases are shared with TRBD1. The CDR3 has 16 amino acids. Germline CDR1 is MRHNA and CDR2 is SNTAGT. With 6 bases clipped from V and 3 bases from J, the junction kept 10 bases outside the gene matches. The CDR3 loop reads CASSRTGSLDTGELFF. In DNA form, the CDR3 reads TGTGCCAGCAGCCGGACAGGAAGCCTTGACACCGGGGAGCTGTTTTTT.

The J gene is TRBJ1-1, the V gene TRBV4-3, with 7 bases aligning to TRBD1. J was trimmed by 2 bases and V by 0 bases; bases with no gene match: 6. The germline V gene encodes CDR1 LGHNA and CDR2 YSLEER. This CDR3 comprises 16 residues. The CDR3, as DNA: TGCGCCAGCAGCCAAGACCCGACAGGGCCAAACACTGAAGCTTTCTTT. Amino acid sequence: CASSQDPTGPNTEAFF.

The chain links TRBV11-3 to TRBJ2-1, with 8 bases lining up with TRBD2. Germline-derived CDR1 and CDR2 are SGHNT and YENEEA. V lost 1 base, J lost 6 bases, and 8 bases stayed unmatched. This CDR3 is built from 16 residues. For the CDR3, the DNA is TGTGCCAGCAGCTTAGTCCCCGGGGGGGCCGGCAATGAGCAGTTCTTC. Encoded protein: CASSLVPGGAGNEQFF.

The V call is TRBV28, the J call TRBJ1-5; 7 nucleotides match TRBD1. The CDR3 has 14 residues. Per germline, CDR1 MDHEN and CDR2 SYDVKM. V was pared by 10 bases and J by 7 bases, with 13 bases of the junction left unmatched. The CDR3 nucleotides read TGTGCCACCATAGAAGGGGGCGGCGGGCAGCCCCAGCATTTT. It translates to CATIEGGGGQPQHF.

CDR3 DNA: TGTGCCAGCAGCTTGGGGGGGCCAAACGGCATGTCCTACGAGCAGTACTTC. Its translation: CASSLGGPNGMSYEQYF. V and J are TRBV5-6 and TRBJ2-7; maybe TRBD1 (6 bases). This CDR3 is built from 17 residues. Germline CDR1 and CDR2: SGHDT and YYEEEE. Trimming removed 0 bases from V and 1 base from J, with 17 bases in between.

On this clone itself: The CDR3 ends on some other residue instead of the conserved phenylalanine or tryptophan, so this is likely a read error. V usage is TRBV6-4 and J usage is TRBJ2-7, with 8 positions matching TRBD2. This CDR3 contains 16 residues. Germline CDR1 and CDR2: MRHNA and SNTAGT. The V gene end was trimmed by 6 bases and the J gene end by 4 bases; junction bases not matched to a gene: 14. CDR3 DNA sequence: TGTGCCAGCAGGGACCACCTGGCGGGAGGTACTTACGAGCAGTACCTC. It translates to CASRDHLAGGTYEQYL.

The rearrangement joins TRBV27 to TRBJ1-5; D gene unclear. Germline CDR1 MNHEY, CDR2 SMNVEV (reference sequence). Trimming left V 3 bases short and J 1 base short, with 7 bases between. The CDR3 covers 14 residues. CDR3 sequence (DNA): TGTGCCAGCAGTTTGTGGCAGAGCAATCAGCCCCAGCATTTT. It yields the protein CASSLWQSNQPQHF.

The chain recombines TRBV25-1 with TRBJ1-2; no clear D gene. Trimming removed 4 bases from V and 4 bases from J, with 7 bases in between. Germline V gene lookup returns CDR1 MGHDK and CDR2 SYGVNS. The CDR3 runs 12 residues. The CDR3 nucleotides are TGTGCCAGCAGTGCCAACACCTATGGCTACACCTTC. Protein product: CASSANTYGYTF.

V gene TRBV9 combines with J gene TRBJ2-3, with TRBD2 matching 9 bases. The CDR3 contains 15 residues. Looked up from germline, CDR1 is SGDLS and CDR2 is YYNGEE. The J segment lost 4 bases and the V segment lost 3 bases, leaving 6 bases of the junction unmatched. This chain's CDR3 is CASSAGLARPDTQYF. As DNA, the CDR3 is TGTGCCAGCAGCGCCGGACTAGCGCGGCCAGATACGCAGTATTTT. The variable domain in full, completed from reference TRBV9 and TRBJ2-3, reads DSGVTQTPKHLITATGQRVTLRCSPRSGDLSVYWYQQSLDQGLQFLIQYYNGEERAKGNILERFSAQQFPDLHSELNLSSLELGDSALYFCASSAGLARPDTQYFGPGTRLTVL.

The V and J genes are TRBV18 and TRBJ2-2; D is perhaps TRBD1 (5 bases). The length of the CDR3 is 16 residues. Germline lookup yields CDR1 KGHSH and CDR2 LQKENI. The V end lost 1 base, the J end lost 0 bases, and 9 bases lay between the germline ends. Written as DNA, the CDR3 is TGTGCCAGCTCACCACTAACAGGTTCGAACACCGGGGAGCTGTTTTTT. It is translated as CASSPLTGSNTGELFF.

The rearrangement uses TRBV7-2 and TRBJ1-2; TRBD1 aligns across 9 bases. J was trimmed by 6 bases and V by 2 bases; bases with no gene match: 10. This CDR3 is 16 amino acids long. Germline V gives CDR1 SGHTA, CDR2 FQGNSA. The CDR3 DNA sequence: TGTGCCAGCAGCTTAAAGGGTTCCGGGACAGGGAATGGCTACACCTTC. It is translated as CASSLKGSGTGNGYTF.

This sequence joins TRBV11-3 and TRBJ2-1, with D perhaps matching TRBD2 (6 bases). V was clipped by 1 base and J by 7 bases, with 14 bases between them. This CDR3 has 15 residues. Germline values: CDR1 SGHNT, CDR2 YENEEA. The CDR3 region has the DNA TGTGCCAGCAGCTTAGGGGTTGTGGGGGGAAATGAGCAGTTCTTC. Its protein product is CASSLGVVGGNEQFF.

The chain recombines TRBV28 with TRBJ2-3; the match to TRBD2 covers 7 bases. Germline trimming cut 7 bases from V and 8 bases from J; bases unmatched to any gene: 12. CDR3 length equals 14 residues. CDR1 is MDHEN and CDR2 is SYDVKM in the germline V gene. The CDR3 loop is CASTRRGGSGTQYF. The CDR3 DNA follows: TGTGCCAGCACCAGGCGGGGCGGGAGTGGTACGCAGTATTTT.

The chain uses TRBV5-1 and TRBJ1-2, with D perhaps matching TRBD1 (5 bases). Germline V gene sequence: CDR1 SGHRS, CDR2 YFSETQ. The CDR3 runs to 16 residues. Trimming removed 0 bases from V and 0 bases from J, with 12 bases in between. In DNA, the CDR3 is TGCGCCAGCAGCTTGGCCCAACAGGTTTCTAACTATGGCTACACCTTC. Translating gives CASSLAQQVSNYGYTF.

This chain joins TRBV5-4 and TRBJ2-3; 8 positions agree with TRBD1. The CDR3 is 17 amino acids. J lost 2 bases, V lost 0 bases, and 8 bases had no gene match. In germline, CDR1 is SGHNT, CDR2 YYREEE (reference sequence). The CDR3 reads CASSLETGVRSTDTQYF. In DNA, the CDR3 is TGTGCCAGCAGCTTGGAGACAGGGGTACGGTCCACAGATACGCAGTATTTT.

This clone has a single count. The chain has TRBV5-1 and TRBJ1-2; 7 nucleotides line up with TRBD1. The CDR3 is made up of 17 amino acids. Germline lookup yields CDR1 SGHRS and CDR2 YFSETQ. V shed 3 bases and J 2 bases; nucleotides not matched to a gene: 13. The CDR3 region has the DNA TGCGCCAGCAGCTACGGCGGGGGGCAGGGGGACAACTATGGCTACACCTTC. This encodes CASSYGGGQGDNYGYTF.

The chain's CDR3 is CASSLGTGGAGETQYF. For the CDR3, the DNA is TGTGCCAGCAGCTTGGGGACAGGGGGCGCGGGGGAGACCCAGTACTTC. The chain recombines TRBV5-6 with TRBJ2-5; TRBD1 aligns across 11 bases. Germline-derived CDR1 and CDR2 are SGHDT and YYEEEE. J gave up 5 bases and V 0 bases, and 6 bases lay outside the gene matches. This CDR3 spans 16 amino acids.

The chain couples TRBV6-5 to TRBJ2-7, with D possibly TRBD1 on 6 matching bases. Germline V gives CDR1 MNHEY, CDR2 SVGAGI. The CDR3 is 15 amino acids. Deletions cut 2 bases from V and 5 bases from J, with 16 bases between. CDR3 nucleotides: TGTGCCAGCAGTTACCCCGGAACAGGGCGCGACGAGCAGTACTTC. The encoded protein is CASSYPGTGRDEQYF.

V usage is TRBV20-1 and J usage is TRBJ2-3; the D is unclear. Germline lookup yields CDR1 DFQATT and CDR2 SNEGSKA (reference sequence). Trimming pared 5 bases from V and 3 bases from J, leaving 6 bases between. The length of the CDR3 is 11 residues. CDR3: CSAPLTDTQYF. CDR3 in DNA: TGCAGTGCTCCCCTTACAGATACGCAGTATTTT.

The rearrangement uses TRBV28 and TRBJ2-2, with D possibly being TRBD2 (6 bases). Looked up from germline, CDR1 is MDHEN and CDR2 is SYDVKM. The CDR3 consists of 15 residues. V was shortened by 2 bases and J by 4 bases, with 11 bases between the two germline ends. DNA for the CDR3: TGTGCCAGCAGTTTAGGGGGGACTGTCACCGGGGAGCTGTTTTTT. It yields the protein CASSLGGTVTGELFF.

The chain links TRBV5-4 to TRBJ2-5; no firm D call. V lost 4 bases, J lost 0 bases, and 13 bases lay in between. From germline, CDR1 is SGHNT and CDR2 YYREEE (reference sequence). This CDR3 contains 15 residues. The CDR3 is CASSPGLMDQETQYF. Here the CDR3 DNA reads TGTGCCAGCAGCCCGGGTCTCATGGACCAAGAGACCCAGTACTTC.

The rearrangement uses TRBV27 and TRBJ1-5; D unclear. With 8 bases removed from V and 0 bases from J, the gap between germline ends came to 11 bases. The CDR3 runs 14 residues. Germline V CDR1 and CDR2: MNHEY, SMNVEV (reference sequence). The CDR3 DNA sequence: TGTGCCAGCCAAAAACACGCTAGCAATCAGCCCCAGCATTTT. Amino acids: CASQKHASNQPQHF.

This rearrangement joins TRBV7-9 to TRBJ2-7; D uncertain. Trimming took off 0 bases at V and 0 bases at J, with 9 bases between the two ends. Per the germline V gene, CDR1 is SEHNR and CDR2 is FQNEAQ (reference sequence). The CDR3 loop spans 15 amino acids. The CDR3 reads CASSLARPSSYEQYF. CDR3 coding DNA: TGTGCCAGCAGCTTAGCTCGACCTAGCTCCTACGAGCAGTACTTC.

The rearrangement joins TRBV11-2 to TRBJ1-4; D is possibly TRBD1 (6 bases). Per germline, CDR1 SGHAT and CDR2 FQNNGV. This CDR3 has 15 amino acids. With 1 base removed from V and 7 bases from J, the gap between germline ends came to 13 bases. The DNA of the CDR3 is TGTGCCAGCAGCTTAGTTACGGGGGGCAGTGAAAAACTGTTTTTT. It specifies CASSLVTGGSEKLFF. The full variable domain, in which reference TRBV11-2 and TRBJ1-4 provide the parts outside the CDR3, is EAGVAQSPRYKIIEKRQSVAFWCNPISGHATLYWYQQILGQGPKLLIQFQNNGVVDDSQLPKDRFSAERLKGVDSTLKIQPAKLEDSAVYLCASSLVTGGSEKLFFGSGTQLSVL.